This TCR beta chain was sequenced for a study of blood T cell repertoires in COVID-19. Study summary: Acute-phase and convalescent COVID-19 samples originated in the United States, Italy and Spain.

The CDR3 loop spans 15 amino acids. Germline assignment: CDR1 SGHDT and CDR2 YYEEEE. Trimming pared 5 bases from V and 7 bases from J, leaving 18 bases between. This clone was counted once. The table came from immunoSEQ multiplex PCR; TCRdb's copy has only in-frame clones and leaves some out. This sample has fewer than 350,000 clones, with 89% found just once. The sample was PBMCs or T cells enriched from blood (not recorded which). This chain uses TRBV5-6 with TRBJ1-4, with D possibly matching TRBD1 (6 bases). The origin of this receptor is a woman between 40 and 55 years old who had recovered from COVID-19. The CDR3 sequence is CASRPTGREGEKLFF. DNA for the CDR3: TGTGCCAGCAGACCCACAGGGAGAGAGGGTGAAAAACTGTTTTTT.